This TCR beta chain was sequenced during a study of human T cells and chemical hapten exposure. The overall study: DPC (0.01%) was patch tested on the upper back and read at 6 days. The patients, most of them female, presented with alopecia areata, totalis or universalis. The study's findings and limits: DPC sensitization left the count of TCRs above 1 in 1000 unchanged. Patch test score showed a positive correlation with PT1 expanded TCR counts.

CDR1 MNHNS and CDR2 SASEGT come from the germline V gene. The CDR3 loop spans 15 amino acids. V was pared by 6 bases and J by 2 bases, with 5 bases of the junction left unmatched. Time point reported: pre-sensitization, week 0. Stated treatment: therapeutic diphenylcyclopropenone sensitization with weekly scalp DPC. Worth noting for this clonotype: Antigen: not known.

TCRdb reprocessed the RACE reads via MiXCR and lists one record per CDR3 protein. The sample includes about 40,000 distinct CDR3 sequences, more than 9% of them seen just once. The specimen comprised whole blood, sampled in connection with sensitization to the hapten diphenylcyclopropenone (DPC). The chain couples TRBV6-1 to TRBJ2-2, with 8 bases that match TRBD1. The clonotype was recovered from a man between 25 and 39 years old with alopecia areata. Some clones in this sample may be carry-over from other donors' samples. The CDR3 nucleotides are TGTGCCAGCAGACGGGACAGGAGAAACACCGGGGAGCTGTTTTTT. This sequence encodes CASRRDRRNTGELFF.